This T cell receptor beta chain was recorded in a study of technical replicates of blood from several donors. Here immunoSEQ multiplex PCR was the method, and the copy in TCRdb shows in-frame clones only, minus some. The table shows about 84,000 clones, with around 97% occurring only once. There are 15 residues in the CDR3. V was pared by 3 bases and J by 5 bases, with 7 bases of the junction left unmatched. Germline loops: CDR1 SGHNT, CDR2 YYREEE (reference sequence). This receptor was obtained from a human donor in good health. Source material: T cells isolated from PBMCs. The chain links TRBV5-4 to TRBJ2-7; TRBD2 matches 11 bases. The CDR3 region has the DNA TGTGCCAGCAGCTACTATAGCGGGAGGGCCGACGAGCAGTACTTC. Residues: CASSYYSGRADEQYF.